These 10 T cell receptor beta chains were all obtained from the same sample, sequenced in a study of cytomegalovirus exposure and HLA in healthy donors. PCR employed 60 Vbeta and 13 Jbeta primers. TCRdb's table, derived via immunoSEQ multiplex PCR, lists solely in-frame clones and lacks some. Of 180,000 or so clones in the sample, around 80% were seen once. Sequenced input: PBMCs. These receptors were obtained from a girl aged 10-17 years in good health and CMV-seropositive.

The chain combines TRBV27 with TRBJ2-3; 9 nucleotides match TRBD2. The germline V gene encodes CDR1 MNHEY and CDR2 SMNVEV (reference sequence). Germline trimming cut 3 bases from V and 5 bases from J; bases unmatched to any gene: 6. The CDR3 loop spans 15 amino acids. The CDR3 here is CASSFYLAGEDTQYF. For the CDR3, the DNA is TGTGCCAGCAGTTTTTATTTAGCGGGAGAAGATACGCAGTATTTT.

With regard to this clone: The same CDR3 can be traced to other DNA sequences in this sample. The chain combines TRBV18 with TRBJ2-7, with 9 nucleotides matching TRBD2. This CDR3 region has 15 residues. Trimming took 3 bases from V and 1 from J; bases not matched to a gene: 4. Germline V CDR1 and CDR2: KGHSH, LQKENI. DNA for the CDR3: TGTGCCAGCTCACCGGCGGGAGGGCCTTCCTACGAGCAGTACTTC. Protein product: CASSPAGGPSYEQYF.

The rearrangement links TRBV5-8 to TRBJ2-1, with TRBD2 matching 9 bases. V shed 1 base and J 8 bases; nucleotides not matched to a gene: 7. CDR1 and CDR2 from the germline V gene are SGHTS and YDEGEE. CDR3 length: 15 residues. CDR3 loop: CASSLWREGWDEQFF. CDR3 coding DNA: TGTGCCAGCAGCTTGTGGCGGGAGGGATGGGATGAGCAGTTCTTC.

This clone was counted only a few times. This chain joins TRBV4-3 and TRBJ2-3, with D possibly TRBD2 on 6 matching bases. The CDR3 is 14 amino acids. Deletions cut 4 bases from V and 6 bases from J, with 14 bases between. In germline, CDR1 is LGHNA, CDR2 YSLEER. CDR3 residues: CASSRGAEGDTQYF. For the CDR3, the DNA is TGCGCCAGCAGCCGGGGAGCGGAGGGGGATACGCAGTATTTT.

This clone was recorded a few times. This rearrangement joins TRBV19 to TRBJ2-7; 7 bases align to TRBD2. Trimming at V came to 5 bases and at J to 4 bases, leaving 8 bases not matched to a gene. This CDR3 has 14 amino acids. Germline V gene data show CDR1 as LNHDA and CDR2 as SQIVND (reference sequence). CDR3 amino acids: CASSLNREAYEQYF. The DNA of the CDR3 is TGTGCCAGTAGTCTGAACCGGGAGGCTTACGAGCAGTACTTC.

The chain recombines TRBV7-8 with TRBJ2-7; 8 bases map to TRBD2. With 9 bases clipped from V and 0 bases from J, the junction kept 16 bases outside the gene matches. From germline, CDR1 is SGHVS and CDR2 FQNEAQ. This CDR3 is built from 17 residues. This CDR3 reads CASLPGGAKFSSYEQYF. In DNA form, the CDR3 reads TGTGCCAGTCTCCCCGGGGGGGCCAAGTTCAGCTCCTACGAGCAGTACTTC.

The gene calls are TRBV27 and TRBJ2-7; 9 bases agree with TRBD1. The CDR3 spans 16 residues. Trimming cost V 4 bases and J 4 bases; bases outside gene matches: 11. The V gene's germline CDR1 is MNHEY and CDR2 SMNVEV (reference sequence). CDR3 sequence: CASSSSHGTGYYEQYF. The CDR3 DNA reads TGTGCCAGCAGTTCCTCCCACGGGACAGGGTATTACGAGCAGTACTTC.

The chain carries TRBV4-1 and TRBJ2-1; the match to TRBD1 covers 7 bases. Trimming took 3 bases from V and 3 from J; bases not matched to a gene: 8. This CDR3 has 16 amino acids. Germline CDR1 MGHRA, CDR2 YSYEKL. CDR3 protein: CASSHDPGQFYNEQFF. The CDR3 DNA reads TGCGCCAGCAGCCATGATCCGGGACAGTTCTACAATGAGCAGTTCTTC.

The rearrangement joins TRBV6-5 to TRBJ1-2, with TRBD1 as a possible D gene (5 bases). V lost 4 bases and J lost 1, with 10 bases in between. The CDR3 covers 14 residues. Germline CDR1 MNHEY, CDR2 SVGAGI. This CDR3 is CASSFPDSNYGYTF. The CDR3 region has the DNA TGTGCCAGCAGTTTCCCCGACAGTAACTATGGCTACACCTTC.

The chain joins TRBV19 to TRBJ2-3; 10 positions match TRBD1. The CDR3 covers 17 residues. Germline V lookup: CDR1 LNHDA, CDR2 SQIVND (reference sequence). V gave up 0 bases and J gave up 2 bases; unmatched junction bases: 5. The DNA for the CDR3 is TGTGCCAGTAGTATAGACCCGGACAGGGGGTTCACAGATACGCAGTATTTT. Translation: CASSIDPDRGFTDTQYF.